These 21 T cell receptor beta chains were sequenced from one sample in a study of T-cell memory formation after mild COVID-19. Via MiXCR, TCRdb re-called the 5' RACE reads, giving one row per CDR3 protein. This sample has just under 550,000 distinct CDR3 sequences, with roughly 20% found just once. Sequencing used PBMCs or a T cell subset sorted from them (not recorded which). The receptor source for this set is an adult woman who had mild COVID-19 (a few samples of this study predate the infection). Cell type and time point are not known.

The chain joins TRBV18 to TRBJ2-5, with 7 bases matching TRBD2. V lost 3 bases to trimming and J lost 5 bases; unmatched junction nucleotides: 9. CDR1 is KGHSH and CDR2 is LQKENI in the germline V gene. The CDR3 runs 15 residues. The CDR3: CASSPETSQGETQYF. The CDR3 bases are TGTGCCAGCTCACCGGAGACTAGCCAAGGGGAGACCCAGTACTTC.

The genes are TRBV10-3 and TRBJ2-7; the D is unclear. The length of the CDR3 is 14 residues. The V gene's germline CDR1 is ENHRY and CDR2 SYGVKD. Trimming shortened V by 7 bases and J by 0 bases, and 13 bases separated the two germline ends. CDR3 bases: TGTGCCATCACCCCGTCGCGGAGCTCCTACGAGCAGTACTTC. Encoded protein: CAITPSRSSYEQYF.

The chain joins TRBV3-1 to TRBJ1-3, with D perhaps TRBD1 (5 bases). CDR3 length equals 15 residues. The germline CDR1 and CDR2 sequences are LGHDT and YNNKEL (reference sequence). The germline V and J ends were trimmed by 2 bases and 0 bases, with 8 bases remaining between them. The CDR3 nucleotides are TGTGCCAGCAGCCAACGGGGCTTCTCTGGAAACACCATATATTTT. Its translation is CASSQRGFSGNTIYF.

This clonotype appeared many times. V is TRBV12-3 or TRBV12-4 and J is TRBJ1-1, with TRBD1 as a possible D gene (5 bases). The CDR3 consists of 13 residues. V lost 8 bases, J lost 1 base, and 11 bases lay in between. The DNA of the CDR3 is TGTGCCAGCCGCAAAACAGGGAACACTGAAGCTTTCTTT. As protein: CASRKTGNTEAFF.

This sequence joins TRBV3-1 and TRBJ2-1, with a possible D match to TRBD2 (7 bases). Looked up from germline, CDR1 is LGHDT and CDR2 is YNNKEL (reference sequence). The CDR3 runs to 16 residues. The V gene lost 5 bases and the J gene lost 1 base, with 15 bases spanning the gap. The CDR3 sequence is CASSSGGATSYNEQFF. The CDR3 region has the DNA TGTGCCAGCAGCTCGGGGGGCGCTACATCCTACAATGAGCAGTTCTTC.

The CDR3, as DNA: TGTGCCTGGAGTGTATCCAGGGATCAGCCCCAGCATTTT. This codes for CAWSVSRDQPQHF. J is TRBJ1-5 and V is TRBV30; possibly TRBD1 for D (5 bases). There are 13 residues in the CDR3. Trimming cost V 0 bases and J 5 bases, with 8 bases left between them. The germline V gene encodes CDR1 GTSNPN and CDR2 SVGIG (reference sequence).

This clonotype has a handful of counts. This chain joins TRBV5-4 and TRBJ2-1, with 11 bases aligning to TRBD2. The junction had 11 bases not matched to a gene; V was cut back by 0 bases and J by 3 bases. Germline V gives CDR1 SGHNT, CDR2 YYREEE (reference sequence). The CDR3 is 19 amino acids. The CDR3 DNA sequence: TGTGCCAGCAGCTTGGCCGGGCTAGCGGGAGGAGCTAACTACAATGAGCAGTTCTTC. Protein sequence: CASSLAGLAGGANYNEQFF. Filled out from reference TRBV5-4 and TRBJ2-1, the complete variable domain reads ETGVTQSPTHLIKTRGQQVTLRCSSQSGHNTVSWYQQALGQGPQFIFQYYREEENGRGNFPPRFSGLQFPNYSSELNVNALELDDSALYLCASSLAGLAGGANYNEQFFGPGTRLTVL.

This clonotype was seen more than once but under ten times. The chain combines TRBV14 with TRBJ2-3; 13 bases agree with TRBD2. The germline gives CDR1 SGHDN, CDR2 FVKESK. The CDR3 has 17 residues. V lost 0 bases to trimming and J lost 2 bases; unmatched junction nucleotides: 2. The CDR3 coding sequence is TGTGCCAGCAGCCAAGAACTAGCGGGAGGGTACACAGATACGCAGTATTTT. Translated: CASSQELAGGYTDTQYF.

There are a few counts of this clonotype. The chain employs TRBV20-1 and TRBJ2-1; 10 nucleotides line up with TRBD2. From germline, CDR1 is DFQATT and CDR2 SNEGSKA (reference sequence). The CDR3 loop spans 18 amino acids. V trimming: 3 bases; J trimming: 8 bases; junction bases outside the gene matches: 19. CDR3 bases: TGCAGTGCTAGTGGTCTCTATTATCAGCGGGGGGGCCCGGATGAGCAGTTCTTC. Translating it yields CSASGLYYQRGGPDEQFF.

CDR3 loop: CATYPRAGGYNEQFF. As DNA, the CDR3 is TGTGCCACCTACCCTCGGGCGGGAGGCTACAATGAGCAGTTCTTC. The genes are TRBV24-1 and TRBJ2-1; TRBD2 agrees at 8 bases. The CDR3 totals 15 residues. In germline, CDR1 is KGHDR, CDR2 SFDVKD. V dropped 9 bases and J dropped 3; count of bases not matched to a gene: 9.

DNA for the CDR3: TGCGCCAGCAGCTTCGCTAGCGGGAGGGCCTACGAGCAGTACTTC. It translates to CASSFASGRAYEQYF. This chain connects TRBV5-1 to TRBJ2-7; 12 bases are shared with TRBD2. This CDR3 comprises 15 residues. The germline V gene encodes CDR1 SGHRS and CDR2 YFSETQ. V was clipped by 2 bases and J by 2 bases; unmatched bases: 2.

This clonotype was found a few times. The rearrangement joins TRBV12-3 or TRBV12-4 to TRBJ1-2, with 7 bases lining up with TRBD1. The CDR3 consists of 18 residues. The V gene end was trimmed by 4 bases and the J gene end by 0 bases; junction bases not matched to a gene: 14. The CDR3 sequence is CASSSHETGTVSNYGYTF. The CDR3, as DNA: TGTGCCAGCAGTTCCCACGAGACCGGGACAGTTTCTAACTATGGCTACACCTTC.

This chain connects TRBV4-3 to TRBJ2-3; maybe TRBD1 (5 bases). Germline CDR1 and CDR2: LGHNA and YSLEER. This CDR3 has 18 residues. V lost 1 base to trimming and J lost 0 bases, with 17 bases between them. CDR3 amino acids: CASSQAPAPTESTDTQYF. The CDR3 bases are TGCGCCAGCAGCCAAGCCCCCGCCCCGACAGAAAGCACAGATACGCAGTATTTT.

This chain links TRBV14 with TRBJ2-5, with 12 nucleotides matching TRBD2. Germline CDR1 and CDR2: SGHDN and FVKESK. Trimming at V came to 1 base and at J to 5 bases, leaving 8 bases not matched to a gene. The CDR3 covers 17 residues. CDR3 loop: CASSQALAGGRQETQYF. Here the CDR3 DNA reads TGTGCCAGCAGCCAAGCTCTAGCGGGAGGGCGTCAGGAGACCCAGTACTTC.

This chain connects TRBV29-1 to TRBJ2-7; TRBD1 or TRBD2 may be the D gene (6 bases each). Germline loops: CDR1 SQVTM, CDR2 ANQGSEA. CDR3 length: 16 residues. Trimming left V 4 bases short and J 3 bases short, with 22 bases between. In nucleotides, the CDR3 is TGCAGCGTTGGAGGTCCTCTGGGCAGGGGAGGCTACGAGCAGTACTTC. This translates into CSVGGPLGRGGYEQYF.

For the CDR3, the DNA is TGTGCCAGCAGCTTAGTCGGCAGGTCGCAAGAGACCCAGTACTTC. Its protein product is CASSLVGRSQETQYF. The V call is TRBV7-9, the J call TRBJ2-5; no definite D call. The CDR3 contains 15 residues. V dropped 1 base and J dropped 2 bases, with 11 bases sitting between them. Germline assignment: CDR1 SEHNR and CDR2 FQNEAQ (reference sequence).

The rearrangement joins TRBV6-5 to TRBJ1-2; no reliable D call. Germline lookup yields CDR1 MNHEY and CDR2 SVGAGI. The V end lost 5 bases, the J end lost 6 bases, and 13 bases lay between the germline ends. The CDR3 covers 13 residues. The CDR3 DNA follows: TGTGCCAGCAGTCCCGCGGCGGCAAATGGCTACACCTTC. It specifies CASSPAAANGYTF.

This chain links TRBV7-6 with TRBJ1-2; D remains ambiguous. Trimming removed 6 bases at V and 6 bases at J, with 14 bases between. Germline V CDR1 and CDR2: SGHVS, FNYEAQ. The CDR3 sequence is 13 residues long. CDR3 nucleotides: TGTGCCAGCAGTGATCTTGGGATTGATGGCTACACCTTC. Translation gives CASSDLGIDGYTF.

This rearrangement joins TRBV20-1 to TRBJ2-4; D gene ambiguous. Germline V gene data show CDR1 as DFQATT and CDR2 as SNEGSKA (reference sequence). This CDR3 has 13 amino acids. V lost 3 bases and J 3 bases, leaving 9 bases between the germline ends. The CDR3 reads CSASLQGKNIQYF. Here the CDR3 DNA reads TGCAGTGCTAGCCTGCAAGGCAAAAACATTCAGTACTTC.

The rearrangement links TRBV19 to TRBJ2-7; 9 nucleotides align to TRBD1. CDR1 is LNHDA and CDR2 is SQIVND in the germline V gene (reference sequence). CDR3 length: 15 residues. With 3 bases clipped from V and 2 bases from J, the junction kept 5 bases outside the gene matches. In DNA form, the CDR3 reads TGTGCCAGTAGTATGGGACAGGGTTTAGCCTACGAGCAGTACTTC. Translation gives CASSMGQGLAYEQYF. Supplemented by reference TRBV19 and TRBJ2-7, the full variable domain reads DGGITQSPKYLFRKEGQNVTLSCEQNLNHDAMYWYRQDPGQGLRLIYYSQIVNDFQKGDIAEGYSVSREKKESFPLTVTSAQKNPTAFYLCASSMGQGLAYEQYFGPGTRLTVT.

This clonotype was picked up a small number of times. The CDR3 reads CASSPPPGTTNTGELFF. The CDR3 DNA reads as TGCGCCAGCAGCCCCCCGCCGGGAACCACGAACACCGGGGAGCTGTTTTTT. This chain connects TRBV4-1 to TRBJ2-2; D might be TRBD2 (5 bases). CDR1 and CDR2 (germline): MGHRA, YSYEKL. V gave up 4 bases and J gave up 0 bases, with 15 bases separating them. The CDR3 contains 17 residues.